The sequence of this T cell receptor (beta chain) was determined in a study of cytomegalovirus exposure and HLA in healthy donors. At the level of the study: In a later analysis, it was reported that the approximately 120 validation repertoires had been produced on the same platform as the 690 or so repertoires belonging to the first cohort. Study-level findings and limits: First-cohort TCR clusters were later found to tend to co-occur in the 120 validation repertoires. The study flagged roughly 160 TCR beta chains as cytomegalovirus-associated.

This clone was observed once. As yet, its antigen is unknown. The donors formed part of the 120-subject validation cohort, distinct from the approximately 670-subject first cohort. Germline V gene lookup returns CDR1 SNHLY and CDR2 FYNNEI. CDR3 size: 17 residues. V was clipped by 3 bases and J by 1 base, with 16 bases between them. Some clones are missing from TCRdb's copy, which holds only in-frame ones; the method was immunoSEQ multiplex PCR. This sample has approximately 97,000 clones, with about 95% found just once. The sequenced material came from PBMCs. The TCR originated in a woman under 30 in good health and CMV-seronegative. The chain has TRBV2 and TRBJ1-5; no firm D call. For the CDR3, the DNA is TGTGCCAGCAGTGACCCGCGGGAGAGTGTGAGCAATCAGCCCCAGCATTTT. It translates to CASSDPRESVSNQPQHF.